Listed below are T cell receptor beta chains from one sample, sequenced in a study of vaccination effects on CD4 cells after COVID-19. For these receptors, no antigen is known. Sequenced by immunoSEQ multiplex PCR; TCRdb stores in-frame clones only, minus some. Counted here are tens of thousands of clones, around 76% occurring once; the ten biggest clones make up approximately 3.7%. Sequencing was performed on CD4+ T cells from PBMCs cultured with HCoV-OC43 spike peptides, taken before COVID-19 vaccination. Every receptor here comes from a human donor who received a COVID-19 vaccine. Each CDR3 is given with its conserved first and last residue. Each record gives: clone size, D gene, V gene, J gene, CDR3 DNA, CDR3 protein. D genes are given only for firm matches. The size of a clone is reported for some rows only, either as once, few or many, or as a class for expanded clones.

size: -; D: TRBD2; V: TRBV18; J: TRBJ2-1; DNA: TGTGCCAGCTCACCTCCGGGACTAGCGAGAAATGAGCAGTTCTTC; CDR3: CASSPPGLARNEQFF
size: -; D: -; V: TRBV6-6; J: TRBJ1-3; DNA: TGTGCCAGTTTTACTGGAAACACCATATATTTT; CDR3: CASFTGNTIYF
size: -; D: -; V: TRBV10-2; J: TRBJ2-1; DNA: TGCGCCAGCAGTGAGGGACGGAACAATGAGCAGTTCTTC; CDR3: CASSEGRNNEQFF
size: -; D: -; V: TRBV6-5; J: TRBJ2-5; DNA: TGTGCCAGCAGTTACTCGAAAGAGACCCAGTACTTC; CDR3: CASSYSKETQYF
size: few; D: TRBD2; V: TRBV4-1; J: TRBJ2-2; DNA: TGCGCCAGCAGCCAAGTGGGTCTAGCGGGGGGGCGTAGCACCGGGGAGCTGTTTTTT; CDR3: CASSQVGLAGGRSTGELFF
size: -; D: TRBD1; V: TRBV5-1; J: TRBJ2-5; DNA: TGCGCCAGCAGCTTGTCGGCAGGGGGCGGGCAAGAGACCCAGTACTTC; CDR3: CASSLSAGGGQETQYF
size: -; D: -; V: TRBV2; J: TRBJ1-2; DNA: TGTGCCAGCGAGGGGCAGGGGAACTATGGCTACACCTTC; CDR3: CASEGQGNYGYTF
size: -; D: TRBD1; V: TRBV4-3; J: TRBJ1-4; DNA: TGCGCCAGCAGCCAAGAACACCTGCCGGACAGGGGCGGTAAACTGTTTTTT; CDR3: CASSQEHLPDRGGKLFF
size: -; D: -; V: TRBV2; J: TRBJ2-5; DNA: TGTGCCAGCGGACCTTCTCCAGAGACCCAGTACTTC; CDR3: CASGPSPETQYF
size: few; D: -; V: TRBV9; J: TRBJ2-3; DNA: TGTGCCAGCAGCGATCCCCGGGACTTCACAGATACGCAGTATTTT; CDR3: CASSDPRDFTDTQYF
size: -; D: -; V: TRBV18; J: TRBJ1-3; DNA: TGTGCCAGCTCACCATCCCGCGGGTACTCTGGAAACACCATATATTTT; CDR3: CASSPSRGYSGNTIYF
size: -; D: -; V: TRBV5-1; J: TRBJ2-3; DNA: TGCGCCAGCAGCTGGGCCCCCAGTCCTTGGCGCACAGATACGCAGTATTTT; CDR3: CASSWAPSPWRTDTQYF
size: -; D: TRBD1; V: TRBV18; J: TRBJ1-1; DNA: TGTGCCAGCTCACCACCCGGGACAGTAAACACTGAAGCTTTCTTT; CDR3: CASSPPGTVNTEAFF
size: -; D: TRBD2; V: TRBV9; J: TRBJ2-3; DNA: TGTGCCAGCAGCCCTAGGACTAGCGGGGGGCCGGCCAGCACAGATACGCAGTATTTT; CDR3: CASSPRTSGGPASTDTQYF
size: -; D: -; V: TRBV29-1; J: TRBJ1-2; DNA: TGCAGCGCGATAAGGGCAGGGGCTGGCTATGGCTACACCTTC; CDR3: CSAIRAGAGYGYTF
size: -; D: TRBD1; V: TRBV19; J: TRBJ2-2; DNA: TGTGCCAGTAGTCCTCGGGGACAGGGAGAAGCCGGGGAGCTGTTTTTT; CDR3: CASSPRGQGEAGELFF
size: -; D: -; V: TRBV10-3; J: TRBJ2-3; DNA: TGTGCCATCACCAGCACAGATACGCAGTATTTT; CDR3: CAITSTDTQYF
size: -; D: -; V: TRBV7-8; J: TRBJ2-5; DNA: TGTGCCAGCAGCCGGACAGTCCAAGAGACCCAGTACTTC; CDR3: CASSRTVQETQYF
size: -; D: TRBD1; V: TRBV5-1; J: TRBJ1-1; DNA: TGCGCCAGCAGCTTGCAATCTACGGGACAGGGAACTGAAGCTTTCTTT; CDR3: CASSLQSTGQGTEAFF
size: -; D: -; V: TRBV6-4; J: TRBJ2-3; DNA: TGTGCCAGCAGTGAACAGGGAAGAGATACGCAGTATTTT; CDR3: CASSEQGRDTQYF